This T cell receptor beta chain comes out of a study of OX40 agonist ivuxolimab in advanced cancers. Background on the study: Patients took ivuxolimab, an agonistic anti-OX40 (CD134) antibody. Overall study results and limits: The study found that CD8+ T cells averaged more expanded clones than CD4+.

Clones were sequenced by immunoSEQ multiplex PCR, and TCRdb holds only the in-frame ones, with some missing. The data hold about 82,000 clones, with 83% observed a single time. As regards this clone: Its antigen is undetermined.

Material: CD4+ or CD8+ T cells sorted from blood, obtained in a trial of the OX40 agonist ivuxolimab. This TCR was sampled from an adult with an advanced solid tumor such as melanoma, head and neck, liver or kidney cancer.

The CDR3 reads CASSLEERGARDEQFF. CDR3 bases: TGCGCCAGCAGCTTAGAGGAGCGGGGAGCCAGGGATGAGCAGTTCTTC. This chain links TRBV5-1 with TRBJ2-1, with TRBD2 identical over 7 bases. Trimming at V came to 2 bases and at J to 8 bases, leaving 13 bases not matched to a gene. From germline, CDR1 is SGHRS and CDR2 YFSETQ. CDR3 length equals 16 residues.